Presented here are 6 T cell receptor beta chains from one specimen sequenced in a study of vaccination and CD4 T cells after COVID-19. Sequenced with the Oncomine TCR Beta short-read assay was DNA taken from cultured CD4+ T cells. From the PCR reads, TCRdb called clonotypes with MiXCR, one entry per CDR3 protein. The sample has fewer than 20,000 distinct CDR3 sequences, 45% to 60% seen once; the top ten hold 8% to 10%. The treatment: roughly 10-day PBMC culture with coronavirus spike peptide pools or control peptides (ViraFEST assay). The antigens these receptors bind are not known. The sequencing input was CD4+ T cells from blood, cultured in vitro. These receptors all come from a human donor who had recovered from COVID-19.

In its sample, this clonotype was seen a few times. The chain is built from TRBV6-1 and TRBJ1-2; D is ambiguous. The germline CDR1 and CDR2 sequences are MNHNS and SASEGT. The CDR3 consists of 13 residues. The ends were cut back, 1 base at V and 7 bases at J, with 10 bases in the middle. This CDR3 reads CASSEGLRFGYTF. DNA for the CDR3: TGTGCCAGCAGTGAAGGGTTACGTTTTGGCTACACCTTC.

The chain combines TRBV4-1 with TRBJ2-2; D unclear. There are 13 residues in the CDR3. The V gene's germline CDR1 is MGHRA and CDR2 YSYEKL. The V gene lost 5 bases and the J gene lost 1 base, with 5 bases spanning the gap. In DNA form, the CDR3 reads TGCGCCAGCAGCAGGGTGAACACCGGGGAGCTGTTTTTT. This codes for CASSRVNTGELFF.

The chain couples TRBV4-1 to TRBJ1-1; 7 bases agree with TRBD1. The V gene's germline CDR1 is MGHRA and CDR2 YSYEKL. V gave up 1 base and J gave up 2 bases; unmatched junction bases: 7. CDR3 length: 16 amino acids. The CDR3 loop is CASSQVLTGTNTEAFF. The CDR3 nucleotides are TGCGCCAGCAGCCAAGTCCTGACAGGGACAAACACTGAAGCTTTCTTT.

The rearrangement links TRBV7-9 to TRBJ2-5, with 10 nucleotides matching TRBD2. Germline CDR1 is SEHNR and CDR2 is FQNEAQ (reference sequence). With 6 bases clipped from V and 0 bases from J, the junction kept 10 bases outside the gene matches. The CDR3 extends over 17 amino acids. CDR3 sequence (DNA): TGTGCCAGCAGGCCGGGACTAGCGCGTGAGAACCAAGAGACCCAGTACTTC. It specifies CASRPGLARENQETQYF.

As to this clonotype: No conserved phenylalanine or tryptophan ends this CDR3, so it is likely a read error. This chain joins TRBV7-2 and TRBJ2-1; 11 bases align to TRBD2. The trim removed 7 bases at V and 3 bases at J, leaving 5 bases unmatched. Germline values: CDR1 SGHTA, CDR2 FQGNSA. The CDR3 contains 15 residues. CDR3 loop: CASTVAGGLYNEQFY. The DNA of the CDR3 is TGTGCCAGCACCGTAGCGGGAGGGCTCTACAATGAGCAGTTCTAC.

The chain couples TRBV6-2 or TRBV6-3 to TRBJ2-7; D gene uncertain. Germline lookup yields CDR1 MNHEY and CDR2 SVGEGT. Deletions cut 6 bases from V and 3 bases from J, with 12 bases between. The CDR3 is 13 amino acids. The CDR3 sequence: CASRSTVLYEQYF. As DNA, the CDR3 is TGTGCCAGCAGGTCGACGGTCCTCTACGAGCAGTACTTC.